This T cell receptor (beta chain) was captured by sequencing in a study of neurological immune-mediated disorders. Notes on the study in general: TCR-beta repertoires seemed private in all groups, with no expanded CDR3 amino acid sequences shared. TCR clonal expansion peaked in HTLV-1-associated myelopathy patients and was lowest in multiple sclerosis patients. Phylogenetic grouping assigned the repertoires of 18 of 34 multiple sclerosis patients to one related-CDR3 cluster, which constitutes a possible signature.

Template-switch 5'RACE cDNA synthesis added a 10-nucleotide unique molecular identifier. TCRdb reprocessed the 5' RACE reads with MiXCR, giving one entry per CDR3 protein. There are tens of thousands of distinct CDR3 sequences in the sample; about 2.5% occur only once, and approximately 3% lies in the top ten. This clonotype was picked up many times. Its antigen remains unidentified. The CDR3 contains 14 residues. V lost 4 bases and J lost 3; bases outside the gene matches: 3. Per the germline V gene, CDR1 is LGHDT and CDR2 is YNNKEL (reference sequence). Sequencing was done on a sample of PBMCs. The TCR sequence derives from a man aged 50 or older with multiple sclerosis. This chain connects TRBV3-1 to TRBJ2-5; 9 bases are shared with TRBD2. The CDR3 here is CASSPTSGKETQYF. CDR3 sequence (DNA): TGTGCCAGCAGCCCGACTAGCGGCAAAGAGACCCAGTACTTC.